Shown below are 14 T cell receptor beta chains from a single sample sequenced in a study of PD-L1 blockade in urothelial cancer. Sequencing was performed with immunoSEQ multiplex PCR; in TCRdb, only in-frame clones are kept and a portion is missing. The sample records around 110,000 clones, around 89% being singletons. Stated time point: peripheral blood 6 weeks after treatment start. The starting material was PBMCs, obtained around atezolizumab (anti-PD-L1) treatment. These receptor sequences come from a man aged 60-69 years with urothelial cancer.

The chain couples TRBV18 to TRBJ2-2; D not resolved. The CDR3 is 16 amino acids. V lost 0 bases, J lost 5 bases, and 13 bases lay in between. Germline lookup yields CDR1 KGHSH and CDR2 LQKENI. CDR3 sequence: CASSPPLSVITGELFF. The CDR3 region has the DNA TGTGCCAGCTCACCACCGTTATCGGTGATTACCGGGGAGCTGTTTTTT. Based on the CDR3 plus reference TRBV18 and TRBJ2-2, the full variable domain is NAGVMQNPRHLVRRRGQEARLRCSPMKGHSHVYWYRQLPEEGLKFMVYLQKENIIDESGMPKERFSAEFPKEGPSILRIQQVVRGDSAAYFCASSPPLSVITGELFFGEGSRLTVL.

The chain carries TRBV11-2 and TRBJ2-1; 11 bases agree with TRBD2. With V trimmed by 5 bases and J by 4 bases, 13 bases remained unmatched. The CDR3 loop spans 18 amino acids. Germline V gene sequence: CDR1 SGHAT, CDR2 FQNNGV. The CDR3 loop reads CASSNRRLAGTRYNEQFF. In DNA form, the CDR3 reads TGTGCCAGCAGCAATCGAAGACTAGCGGGAACGAGGTACAATGAGCAGTTCTTC. Looking up the rest from reference TRBV11-2 and TRBJ2-1 gives the full variable domain: EAGVAQSPRYKIIEKRQSVAFWCNPISGHATLYWYQQILGQGPKLLIQFQNNGVVDDSQLPKDRFSAERLKGVDSTLKIQPAKLEDSAVYLCASSNRRLAGTRYNEQFFGPGTRLTVL.

V gene TRBV4-2 combines with J gene TRBJ2-3; D is perhaps TRBD1 (6 bases). Germline lookup yields CDR1 LGHNA and CDR2 YNFKEQ. This CDR3 region has 14 residues. V was pared by 7 bases and J by 0 bases, with 11 bases between. The chain's CDR3 is CASTGQSSTDTQYF. DNA for the CDR3: TGTGCCAGCACAGGACAGTCTAGCACAGATACGCAGTATTTT.

The count of this clone is one. J is TRBJ2-7 and V is TRBV30; TRBD2 is a possible D gene (6 bases). CDR1 is GTSNPN, CDR2 SVGIG, per germline (reference sequence). V lost 3 bases to trimming and J lost 6 bases, with 18 bases between them. The length of the CDR3 is 14 residues. This CDR3 reads CAWSVGGLRTEQYF. The CDR3 coding sequence is TGTGCCTGGAGCGTTGGAGGGCTCCGGACCGAGCAGTACTTC.

The chain combines TRBV5-4 with TRBJ1-1; possible D gene TRBD1, 6 bases. Trimming took off 2 bases at V and 0 bases at J, with 8 bases between the two ends. The CDR3 contains 14 residues. The germline gives CDR1 SGHNT, CDR2 YYREEE (reference sequence). In DNA, the CDR3 is TGTGCCAGCAGCTTAGGGGGGGTGAACACTGAAGCTTTCTTT. Protein: CASSLGGVNTEAFF.

This chain joins TRBV30 and TRBJ2-7; 8 bases match TRBD2. After removal of 6 bases from V and 6 bases from J, the junction contained 13 bases not matched to a gene. Germline V gene sequence: CDR1 GTSNPN, CDR2 SVGIG (reference sequence). The CDR3 consists of 14 residues. DNA for the CDR3: TGTGCCTGCGCACCCGGGACTAGGAATCCCGAGCAGTACTTC. Protein sequence: CACAPGTRNPEQYF.

Concerning this clone: One end of the junction fails to match germline, which may point to a read error. This rearrangement joins TRBV6-4 to TRBJ2-7; a possible D gene is TRBD2 (6 bases). From germline, CDR1 is MRHNA and CDR2 SNTAGT. The CDR3 sequence is 12 residues long. The CDR3 is CAIRDCSHEQYF. The CDR3 nucleotides read TGTGCCATCCGGGACTGCTCCCACGAGCAGTACTTC.

The DNA for the CDR3 is TGTGCCAGCAGTTGGGGGCTAGCGGGGATCAACGAGCAGTACTTC. Encoded protein: CASSWGLAGINEQYF. The chain is built from TRBV7-2 and TRBJ2-7; 9 bases agree with TRBD2. CDR1 and CDR2 from the germline V gene are SGHTA and FQGNSA. The CDR3 runs to 15 residues. The V gene end was trimmed by 6 bases and the J gene end by 5 bases; junction bases not matched to a gene: 11.

This sequence joins TRBV19 and TRBJ2-3; D unclear. The CDR3 runs 15 residues. Germline assignment: CDR1 LNHDA and CDR2 SQIVND (reference sequence). Trimming took off 5 bases at V and 4 bases at J, with 16 bases between the two ends. The CDR3 sequence is CASSARSPTADTQYF. CDR3 sequence (DNA): TGTGCCAGTAGTGCACGGAGCCCAACTGCAGATACGCAGTATTTT. Using reference TRBV19 and TRBJ2-3 for the parts outside the CDR3, the full variable domain is DGGITQSPKYLFRKEGQNVTLSCEQNLNHDAMYWYRQDPGQGLRLIYYSQIVNDFQKGDIAEGYSVSREKKESFPLTVTSAQKNPTAFYLCASSARSPTADTQYFGPGTRLTVL.

This sequence joins TRBV28 and TRBJ2-7; 7 bases align to TRBD1. The CDR3 is made up of 14 amino acids. CDR1 is MDHEN and CDR2 is SYDVKM in the germline V gene. V was clipped by 5 bases and J by 5 bases; unmatched bases: 9. The CDR3 DNA is TGTGCCAGCAGTCTTCCGGACAGGCCTCACGAGCAGTACTTC. Translating gives CASSLPDRPHEQYF.

The CDR3 DNA follows: TGTGCCAGCAGCTTAGCGGGTGACAGGGGGCATCAAGAGACCCAGTACTTC. Its protein product is CASSLAGDRGHQETQYF. V gene TRBV11-3 combines with J gene TRBJ2-5; 10 nucleotides line up with TRBD1. Trimming removed 1 base from V and 2 bases from J; junction bases left unmatched: 7. CDR3 length equals 17 residues. Germline V gene data show CDR1 as SGHNT and CDR2 as YENEEA.

The chain links TRBV30 to TRBJ1-5, with D perhaps TRBD1 (6 bases). Trimming pared 2 bases from V and 6 bases from J, leaving 11 bases between. Germline V gives CDR1 GTSNPN, CDR2 SVGIG (reference sequence). The CDR3 totals 13 residues. DNA of the CDR3: TGTGCCTGGAGTCACCAGGGGAGTCAGCCCCAGCATTTT. It codes for CAWSHQGSQPQHF.

Concerning this clone itself: A much larger clone differs by one base, so this may be a read error. CDR3 DNA: TGTGCCAGTGTCGGGACTAACGGGCCCGGGGAGCTGTTTTTT. It specifies CASVGTNGPGELFF. V is TRBV2 and J is TRBJ2-2; TRBD2 aligns across 7 bases. Looked up from germline, CDR1 is SNHLY and CDR2 is FYNNEI. CDR3 length: 14 residues. The V and J ends lost 9 bases and 6 bases, in that order; junction bases with no gene match: 10.

The chain employs TRBV28 and TRBJ1-3, with 7 bases fitting TRBD1. CDR3 length: 16 amino acids. Germline CDR1 MDHEN, CDR2 SYDVKM. V trimming: 5 bases; J trimming: 4 bases; junction bases outside the gene matches: 11. The DNA for the CDR3 is TGTGCCAGCAGTGTACAGGGACAGCTTATAGGAAACACCATATATTTT. This codes for CASSVQGQLIGNTIYF.